The source of this T cell receptor beta chain is a study of cytomegalovirus exposure and HLA in healthy donors. CDR1 is SEHNR, CDR2 FQNEAQ, per germline (reference sequence). CDR3 length equals 16 residues. Trimming pared 5 bases from V and 0 bases from J, leaving 16 bases between. This PCR relied on a set of 60 Vbeta primers and 13 Jbeta primers. Sequencing used immunoSEQ multiplex PCR; TCRdb keeps in-frame clones, though not all of them. Here the sample table reports about 39,000 clones. The source is a woman in her twenties or thirties in good health and CMV-seropositive. Sequencing used PBMCs. The chain carries TRBV7-9 and TRBJ1-1; D unresolved. The CDR3 DNA follows: TGTGCCAGCAGCCCGAAATCCCGACTCTTGAACACTGAAGCTTTCTTT. This gives the protein CASSPKSRLLNTEAFF. Complete variable domain (other parts from reference TRBV7-9 and TRBJ1-1): DTGVSQNPRHKITKRGQNVTFRCDPISEHNRLYWYRQTLGQGPEFLTYFQNEAQLEKSRLLSDRFSAERPKGSFSTLEIQRTEQGDSAMYLCASSPKSRLLNTEAFFGQGTRLTVV.